The 12 T cell receptor beta chains listed next were all sequenced from one sample in a study of T cell responses to AZD1222 COVID-19 vaccine. This table comes from immunoSEQ multiplex PCR, and its TCRdb copy is limited to in-frame clones, with some not included. This table holds a few hundred thousand clones, approximately 95% found once. This specimen consisted of peripheral blood, obtained on day 0 of AZD1222 vaccination. These receptors were collected from an adult in good health.

V is TRBV4-1 and J is TRBJ2-1; D is undetermined. With 1 base removed from V and 2 bases from J, the gap between germline ends came to 3 bases. This CDR3 has 13 amino acids. CDR1 is MGHRA, CDR2 YSYEKL, per germline. This CDR3 is CASSQVAYNEQFF. DNA for the CDR3: TGCGCCAGCAGCCAAGTAGCCTACAATGAGCAGTTCTTC.

Comments on this clone: Additional DNA sequences in this sample encode the identical CDR3. The V call is TRBV4-3, the J call TRBJ1-4; TRBD1 agrees at 9 bases. This CDR3 comprises 14 residues. In germline, CDR1 is LGHNA, CDR2 YSLEER. J lost 8 bases, V lost 3 bases, and 4 bases had no gene match. The DNA of the CDR3 is TGCGCCAGCAGCCAGGGACAGGGAGGGGAAAAACTGTTTTTT. Its protein is CASSQGQGGEKLFF.

This clone was counted between two and nine times. In nucleotides, the CDR3 is TGCAGTGCCCCGAACAACTACGAGCAGTACTTC. This translates into CSAPNNYEQYF. The V gene is TRBV20-1, the J gene TRBJ2-7; no reliable D call. In germline, CDR1 is DFQATT, CDR2 SNEGSKA (reference sequence). Trimming shortened V by 6 bases and J by 3 bases, and 9 bases separated the two germline ends. The CDR3 extends over 11 amino acids.

This clone was observed a single time. The junction departs from the called germline gene at one end, perhaps through a read error. The V and J genes are TRBV7-7 and TRBJ1-5; 8 bases align to TRBD1. Germline V gives CDR1 SSHAT, CDR2 FNYEAQ (reference sequence). This CDR3 region has 16 residues. The CDR3 bases are TGTGCTAGCAGCTTTCAGGACAGGGAAGGGAATCAGCCCCAGCATTTT. It specifies CASSFQDREGNQPQHF.

The chain links TRBV13 to TRBJ2-1; a weak D match, TRBD2 (5 bases). Germline V gene lookup returns CDR1 PRHDT and CDR2 FYEKMQ (reference sequence). V gave up 4 bases and J gave up 13 bases, with 11 bases separating them. CDR3 length: 11 residues. CDR3 nucleotides: TGTGCCAGCAGCTCCGGGATCGAACAGTTCTTC. Translation: CASSSGIEQFF.

The rearrangement joins TRBV3-1 (or the pseudogene TRBV3-2) to TRBJ2-5; possible D gene TRBD2, 6 bases. Trimming removed 3 bases from V and 7 bases from J, with 6 bases in between. The CDR3 totals 11 residues. CDR1 is LGHDT, CDR2 YNNKEL, per germline (reference sequence). This CDR3 is CASSQGGTQYF. The CDR3 nucleotides read TGTGCCAGCAGCCAGGGGGGGACCCAGTACTTC.

The chain uses TRBV10-3 and TRBJ2-2; D unclear. Germline loops: CDR1 ENHRY, CDR2 SYGVKD. The CDR3 has 12 amino acids. V lost 4 bases and J 4 bases, leaving 4 bases between the germline ends. The CDR3 DNA is TGTGCCATCAGTGGAGGCACCGGGGAGCTGTTTTTT. Its protein is CAISGGTGELFF.

This chain joins TRBV9 and TRBJ2-5; D is unclear. The CDR3 contains 12 residues. Trimming took 5 bases from V and 7 from J, leaving 12 bases between them. CDR1 is SGDLS and CDR2 is YYNGEE in the germline V gene. The CDR3 coding sequence is TGTGCCAGCAGAGGAGACGCTGGGACCCAGTACTTC. Translation: CASRGDAGTQYF.

V gene TRBV28 combines with J gene TRBJ2-2; TRBD1 matches at 11 bases. Losses at the gene ends were 6 bases for V and 5 bases for J; bases not matched to a gene: 5. Germline assignment: CDR1 MDHEN and CDR2 SYDVKM. CDR3 size: 15 residues. CDR3 coding DNA: TGTGCCAGCAGGCGCCGGGACAGGGGGACCGGGGAGCTGTTTTTT. It encodes CASRRRDRGTGELFF.

The chain uses TRBV25-1 and TRBJ2-7; either TRBD1 or TRBD2 may fit D (5 bases each). Deletions cut 3 bases from V and 1 base from J, with 13 bases between. This CDR3 is 15 amino acids long. The germline gives CDR1 MGHDK, CDR2 SYGVNS. CDR3 in DNA: TGTGCCAGCAGTGAGGCCGGGACGGGATCCTACGAGCAGTACTTC. Protein product: CASSEAGTGSYEQYF.

This clone has only one observation. The chain employs TRBV11-2 and TRBJ2-1; 12 bases fit TRBD2. The CDR3 consists of 15 residues. J was trimmed by 4 bases and V by 7 bases; bases with no gene match: 5. Germline V gene sequence: CDR1 SGHAT, CDR2 FQNNGV. CDR3 sequence reads: CASNTGLAGYNEQFF. DNA of the CDR3: TGTGCCAGCAACACCGGACTAGCGGGGTACAATGAGCAGTTCTTC.

For the CDR3, the DNA is TGTGCCAGCAGCTTAGACAGGGGGGGTTACAATGAGCAGTTCTTC. The encoded protein is CASSLDRGGYNEQFF. The V call is TRBV7-9, the J call TRBJ2-1; TRBD1 might be the D (8 bases). This CDR3 contains 15 residues. Germline values: CDR1 SEHNR, CDR2 FQNEAQ (reference sequence). V gave up 1 base and J gave up 4 bases, with 11 bases separating them. Looking up the rest from reference TRBV7-9 and TRBJ2-1 gives the full variable domain: DTGVSQNPRHKITKRGQNVTFRCDPISEHNRLYWYRQTLGQGPEFLTYFQNEAQLEKSRLLSDRFSAERPKGSFSTLEIQRTEQGDSAMYLCASSLDRGGYNEQFFGPGTRLTVL.